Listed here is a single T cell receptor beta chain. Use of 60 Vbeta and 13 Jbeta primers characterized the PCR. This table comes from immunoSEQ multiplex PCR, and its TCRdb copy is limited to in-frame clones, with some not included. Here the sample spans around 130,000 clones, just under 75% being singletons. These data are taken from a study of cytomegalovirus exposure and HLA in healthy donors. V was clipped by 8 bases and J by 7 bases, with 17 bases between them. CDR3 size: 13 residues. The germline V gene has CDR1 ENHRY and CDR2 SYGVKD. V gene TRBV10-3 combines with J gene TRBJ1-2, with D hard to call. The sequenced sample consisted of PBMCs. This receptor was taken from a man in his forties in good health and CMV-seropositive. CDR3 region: CAIGEPTIRGYTF. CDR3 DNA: TGTGCCATCGGGGAGCCCACTATTCGTGGCTACACCTTC.